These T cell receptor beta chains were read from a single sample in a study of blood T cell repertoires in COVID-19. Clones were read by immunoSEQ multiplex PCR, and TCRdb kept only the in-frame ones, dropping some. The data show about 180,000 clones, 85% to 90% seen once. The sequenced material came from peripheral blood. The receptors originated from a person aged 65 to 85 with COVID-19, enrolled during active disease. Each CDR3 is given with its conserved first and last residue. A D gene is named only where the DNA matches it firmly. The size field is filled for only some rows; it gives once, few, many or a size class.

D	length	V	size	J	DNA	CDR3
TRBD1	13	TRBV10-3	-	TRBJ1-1	TGTGCCGCAGGACAGGGCGGAGACACTGAAGCTTTCTTT	CAAGQGGDTEAFF
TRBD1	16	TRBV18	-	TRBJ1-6	TGTGCCAGCTCACCAGGACAGGGTCGACATAATTCACCCCTCCACTTT	CASSPGQGRHNSPLHF
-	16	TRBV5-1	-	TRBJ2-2	TGCGCCAGCAGCGAAACCGGGACAAGTAACACCGGGGAGCTGTTTTTT	CASSETGTSNTGELFF
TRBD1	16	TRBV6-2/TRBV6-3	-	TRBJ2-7	TGTGCCAGCAGTTACTCGCCTGGCAGGGGGCCCTACGAGCAGTACTTC	CASSYSPGRGPYEQYF
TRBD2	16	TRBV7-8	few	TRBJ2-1	TGTGCCAGCAGCTTATCTAGCGGGGGACAATACAATGAGCAGTTCTTC	CASSLSSGGQYNEQFF
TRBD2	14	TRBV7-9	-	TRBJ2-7	TGTGCCAGCAGCCGGGGAGGGGAAAGCTACGAGCAGTACTTC	CASSRGGESYEQYF
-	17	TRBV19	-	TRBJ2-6	TGTGCCAGTAGCAACACGGGACATTTCTCTGGGGCCAACGTCCTGACTTTC	CASSNTGHFSGANVLTF
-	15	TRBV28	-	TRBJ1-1	TGTGCCAGCAGTTTATTAAGTAGGTCGGGGACTGAAGCTTTCTTT	CASSLLSRSGTEAFF
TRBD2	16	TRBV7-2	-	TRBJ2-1	TGTGCCAGCAGCCTCCGTAGCGGGGGGCACAACAATGAGCAGTTCTTC	CASSLRSGGHNNEQFF
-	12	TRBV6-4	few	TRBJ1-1	TGTGCCAGCAGTGCCCGACAGGACGAAGCTTTCTTT	CASSARQDEAFF
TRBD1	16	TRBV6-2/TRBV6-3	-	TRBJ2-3	TGTGCCAGCAGACCTCCGAGGGACAGGGGTACAGATACGCAGTATTTT	CASRPPRDRGTDTQYF
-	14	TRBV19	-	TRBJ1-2	TGTGCCAGTAGTATCAGTGCGGAGGGGTCCGGCTACACCTTC	CASSISAEGSGYTF
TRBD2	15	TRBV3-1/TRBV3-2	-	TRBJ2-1	TGTGCCAGCAGCCGGACGGGACTAGCGGCCAATGAGCAGTTCTTC	CASSRTGLAANEQFF
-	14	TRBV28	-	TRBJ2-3	TGTGCCAGCAGTTTAGGGGGCTTATTCGGTACGCAGTATTTT	CASSLGGLFGTQYF
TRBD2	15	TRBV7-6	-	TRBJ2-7	TGTGCCAGCAGCCTCCAACCGGGACTAGAAAGCGAGCAGTACTTC	CASSLQPGLESEQYF
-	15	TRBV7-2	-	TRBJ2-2	TGTGCCAGCAGCTTAACGAGTACGAACACCGGGGAGCTGTTTTTT	CASSLTSTNTGELFF
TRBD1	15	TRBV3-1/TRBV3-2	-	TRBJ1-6	TGTGCCAGCAGCCAAGCTGACAGGGGTATTTCACCCCTCCACTTT	CASSQADRGISPLHF
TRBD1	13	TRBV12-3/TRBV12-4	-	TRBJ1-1	TGTGCCAGCAGTCGAACGACAGGGGCTGAAGCTTTCTTT	CASSRTTGAEAFF
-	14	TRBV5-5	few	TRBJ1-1	TGTGCCAGCAGCAGCTTGTCAGGGAACACTGAAGCTTTCTTT	CASSSLSGNTEAFF
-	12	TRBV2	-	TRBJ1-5	TGTGCCAGCAGTGATTCGAATCAGCCCCAGCATTTT	CASSDSNQPQHF
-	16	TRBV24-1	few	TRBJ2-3	TGTGCCACCAGTGATTCTCGCGGGGTAAGCACAGATACGCAGTATTTT	CATSDSRGVSTDTQYF
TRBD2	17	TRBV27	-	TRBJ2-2	TGTGCCAGCAGTTTTTGGGCTAGCCGGCGGGGGACCGGGGAGCTGTTTTTT	CASSFWASRRGTGELFF
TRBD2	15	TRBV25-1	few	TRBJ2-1	TGTGCCAGCAGACCTGACCTGACTAGCGACAATGAGCAGTTCTTC	CASRPDLTSDNEQFF
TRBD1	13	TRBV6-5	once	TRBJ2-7	TGTGCCAGCAAAGGGACAGTTATCTACGAGCAGTACTTC	CASKGTVIYEQYF
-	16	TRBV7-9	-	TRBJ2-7	TGTGCCAGCAGTCCCCCCTTCAGGTCAGGTTCCTACGAGCAGTACTTC	CASSPPFRSGSYEQYF
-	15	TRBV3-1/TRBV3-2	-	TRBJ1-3	TGTGCCAGCAGCCAAGAATGGGGGGGTGGAAACACCATATATTTT	CASSQEWGGGNTIYF
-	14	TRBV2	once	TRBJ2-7	TGTGCCAGCAGTGGGTGGGGCGCTGGGGACGAGCAGTACTTC	CASSGWGAGDEQYF
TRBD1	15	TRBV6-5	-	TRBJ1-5	TGTGCCAGCACCCTCCGGGACAGACTAAATCAGCCCCAGCATTTT	CASTLRDRLNQPQHF
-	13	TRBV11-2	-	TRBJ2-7	TGTGCCAGCAGCTTAAGCGGGCCCTACGAGCAGTACTTC	CASSLSGPYEQYF
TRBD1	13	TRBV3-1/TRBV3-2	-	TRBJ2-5	TGTGCCAGCAATAGCAGGGGGCTGGAGACCCAGTACTTC	CASNSRGLETQYF
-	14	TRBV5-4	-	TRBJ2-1	TGTGCCAGCAGCGAACCCTCCAGTTACAATGAGCAGTTCTTC	CASSEPSSYNEQFF
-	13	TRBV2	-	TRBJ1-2	TGTGCCAGCAGTCGACAGACAGCATATGGCTACACCTTC	CASSRQTAYGYTF
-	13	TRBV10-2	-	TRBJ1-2	TGCGCCAGCAGTGAAACGGGGAACTATGGCTACACCTTC	CASSETGNYGYTF
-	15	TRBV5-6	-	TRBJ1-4	TGTGCCAGCAGCTGGGGTGCGGGGGTACGAGAAAAACTGTTTTTT	CASSWGAGVREKLFF
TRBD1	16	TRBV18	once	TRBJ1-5	TGTGCCAGCTCACCACAGACAGGGGGCTTGACTCAGCCCCAGCATTTT	CASSPQTGGLTQPQHF
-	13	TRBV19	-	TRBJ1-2	TGTGCCAGTAGTATACAGGGGCTCTATGGCTACACCTTC	CASSIQGLYGYTF
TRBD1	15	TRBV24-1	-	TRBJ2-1	TGTGCCACCAGTGATCAGACAGGGTCCTACAATGAGCAGTTCTTC	CATSDQTGSYNEQFF
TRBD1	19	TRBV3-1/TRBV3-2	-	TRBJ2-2	TGTGCCAGCAGCCAAGAGCCGGAGACAGGGTGGGTCGTAACCGGGGAGCTGTTTTTT	CASSQEPETGWVVTGELFF
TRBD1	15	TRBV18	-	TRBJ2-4	TGTGCCAGCTCACCAGACAGGGGATCCAAAAACATTCAGTACTTC	CASSPDRGSKNIQYF
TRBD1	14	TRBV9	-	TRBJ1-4	TGTGCCAGCAGCGCGGACAGGGGAGGGGAAAAACTGTTTTTT	CASSADRGGEKLFF
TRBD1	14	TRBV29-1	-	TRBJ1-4	TGCAGCGTTGTCCCGACAGGGGGCGCCGAAAAACTGTTTTTT	CSVVPTGGAEKLFF
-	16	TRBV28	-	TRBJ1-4	TGTGCCAGCACTGCCTCTACAGGGTTCAACAGTGAAAAACTGTTTTTT	CASTASTGFNSEKLFF
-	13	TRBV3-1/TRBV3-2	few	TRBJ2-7	TGTGCCAGCAGCCCGACGGGGGCCTACGAGCAGTACTTC	CASSPTGAYEQYF
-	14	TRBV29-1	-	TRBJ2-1	TGCAGCGTTGAAGGACTAAGCTCCTACAATGAGCAGTTCTTC	CSVEGLSSYNEQFF
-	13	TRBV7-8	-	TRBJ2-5	TGTGCCAGCAGCCAACCGCTACAAGAGACCCAGTACTTC	CASSQPLQETQYF
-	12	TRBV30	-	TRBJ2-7	TGTGCCTGGGGGCCGGCAGGCTACGAGCAGTACTTC	CAWGPAGYEQYF
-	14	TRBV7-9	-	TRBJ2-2	TGTGCCAGCAGCTTTGAGACTGAACACCGGGGAGCTGTTTTT	CASSFETEHRGAVF
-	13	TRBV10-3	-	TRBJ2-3	TGTGCCATCAGGGAAGACAGGACAGATACGCAGTATTTT	CAIREDRTDTQYF